This T cell receptor beta chain comes out of a study of cytomegalovirus exposure and HLA in healthy donors. The CDR3 covers 16 residues. The germline V gene has CDR1 MNHNY and CDR2 SVGAGI (reference sequence). V lost 0 bases to trimming and J lost 1 base, with 10 bases between them. The PCR was carried out with 60 Vbeta primers and 13 Jbeta primers. Produced via immunoSEQ multiplex PCR; TCRdb's table is partial and in-frame only. This sample yields 120,000 or so clones, of which roughly 80% are seen a single time; approximately 31% belongs to the top ten. V gene TRBV6-6 combines with J gene TRBJ1-5; D gene unclear. The sequenced sample was PBMCs. The receptor was derived from a man aged 55 to 69 in good health and CMV-seropositive. CDR3 coding DNA: TGTGCCAGCAGTTACTCGTGGCGGATAAGCAATCAGCCCCAGCATTTT. Translated: CASSYSWRISNQPQHF.